These T cell receptor beta chains were read from a single sample in a study of OX40 agonist ivuxolimab in advanced cancers. Only in-frame clones appear in the TCRdb table, and some are missing; sequencing was by immunoSEQ multiplex PCR. The sample lists nearly 60,000 clones, 75% to 85% seen once, with over 0.6% in the top ten. The sample consisted of CD4+ or CD8+ T cells sorted from blood, taken in a trial of the OX40 agonist ivuxolimab. The receptors come from an adult with an advanced solid tumor such as melanoma, head and neck, liver or kidney cancer. Each CDR3 is given with its conserved first and last residue. Fields, in order: J gene, CDR3 length, V gene, CDR3 protein.

J gene: TRBJ2-1; CDR3 length: 14; V gene: TRBV6-5; CDR3 protein: CASRTGGTFNEQFF
J gene: TRBJ2-5; CDR3 length: 14; V gene: TRBV5-1; CDR3 protein: CASSFGTGQETQYF
J gene: TRBJ2-7; CDR3 length: 14; V gene: TRBV10-1; CDR3 protein: CASSEPGQPYEQYF
J gene: TRBJ1-1; CDR3 length: 14; V gene: TRBV10-3; CDR3 protein: CAISVAQVNTEAFF
J gene: TRBJ2-5; CDR3 length: 15; V gene: TRBV5-1; CDR3 protein: CASGFDRPAGETQYF
J gene: TRBJ1-2; CDR3 length: 17; V gene: TRBV13; CDR3 protein: CASSLERDRGRGYGYTF
J gene: TRBJ1-2; CDR3 length: 13; V gene: TRBV18; CDR3 protein: CASSPGDLYGYTF
J gene: TRBJ2-5; CDR3 length: 13; V gene: TRBV5-1; CDR3 protein: CASSFKSVETQYF
J gene: TRBJ2-3; CDR3 length: 15; V gene: TRBV6-5; CDR3 protein: CASRVTGTQRDTQYF
J gene: TRBJ2-1; CDR3 length: 15; V gene: TRBV19; CDR3 protein: CASSIGTGQYNEQFF
J gene: TRBJ1-3; CDR3 length: 12; V gene: TRBV6-1; CDR3 protein: CASEVSGNTIYF
J gene: TRBJ2-5; CDR3 length: 15; V gene: TRBV5-1; CDR3 protein: CASKTELANQETQYF
J gene: TRBJ2-1; CDR3 length: 14; V gene: TRBV11-2; CDR3 protein: CASSLDPARNEQFF
J gene: TRBJ2-5; CDR3 length: 15; V gene: TRBV19; CDR3 protein: CATTTSGGAMETQYF
J gene: TRBJ2-5; CDR3 length: 14; V gene: TRBV11-3; CDR3 protein: CASSSGGGKETQYF
J gene: TRBJ1-5; CDR3 length: 14; V gene: TRBV19; CDR3 protein: CASSINRGNQPQHF
J gene: TRBJ1-5; CDR3 length: 15; V gene: TRBV19; CDR3 protein: CASSMGSGGYQPQHF
J gene: TRBJ2-3; CDR3 length: 12; V gene: TRBV14; CDR3 protein: CASSQPLGTQYF
J gene: TRBJ2-7; CDR3 length: 16; V gene: TRBV7-6; CDR3 protein: CASSLASAGGDYEQYF
J gene: TRBJ2-7; CDR3 length: 11; V gene: TRBV6-6; CDR3 protein: CASSSYYEQYF
J gene: TRBJ1-6; CDR3 length: 13; V gene: TRBV6-1; CDR3 protein: CASTTGWNSPLHF
J gene: TRBJ2-5; CDR3 length: 16; V gene: TRBV28; CDR3 protein: CASTKSLAGGQETQYF
J gene: TRBJ1-4; CDR3 length: 15; V gene: TRBV5-4; CDR3 protein: CASSSTVAVGEKLFF
J gene: TRBJ2-1; CDR3 length: 15; V gene: TRBV11-3; CDR3 protein: CASSWGTGALSEQFF
J gene: TRBJ1-3; CDR3 length: 15; V gene: TRBV7-9; CDR3 protein: CASSAPGTVGNTIYF
J gene: TRBJ1-1; CDR3 length: 14; V gene: TRBV7-2; CDR3 protein: CASSLVSGSTEAFF
J gene: TRBJ1-1; CDR3 length: 14; V gene: TRBV6-1; CDR3 protein: CASRLLRMNTEAFF
J gene: TRBJ1-6; CDR3 length: 15; V gene: TRBV18; CDR3 protein: CASSLTGNYNSPLHF
J gene: TRBJ2-7; CDR3 length: 15; V gene: TRBV5-1; CDR3 protein: CASSLLQGPNYEQYF
J gene: TRBJ2-7; CDR3 length: 15; V gene: TRBV5-1; CDR3 protein: CASSPLGQGPREQYF
J gene: TRBJ1-4; CDR3 length: 16; V gene: TRBV11-3; CDR3 protein: CASSLGAGKANEKLFF
J gene: TRBJ1-1; CDR3 length: 16; V gene: TRBV28; CDR3 protein: CASSLDRGLIGTEAFF
J gene: TRBJ2-3; CDR3 length: 14; V gene: TRBV2; CDR3 protein: CASSEGQRRATQYF
J gene: TRBJ2-5; CDR3 length: 19; V gene: TRBV7-8; CDR3 protein: CASSPLRSTPGPSKETQYF
J gene: TRBJ1-3; CDR3 length: 16; V gene: TRBV4-2; CDR3 protein: CASRTVEGVTGNTIYF
J gene: NA; CDR3 length: 14; V gene: TRBV7-2; CDR3 protein: CASSLGQSLNEQYF
J gene: TRBJ2-2; CDR3 length: 13; V gene: TRBV2; CDR3 protein: CASSENLLGELFF
J gene: TRBJ2-3; CDR3 length: 17; V gene: TRBV7-6; CDR3 protein: CASSSTGRRARTDTQYF
J gene: TRBJ2-1; CDR3 length: 15; V gene: TRBV7-3; CDR3 protein: CASSLGTGNYNEQFF
J gene: TRBJ2-3; CDR3 length: 13; V gene: TRBV19; CDR3 protein: CASRKDRADTQYF
J gene: TRBJ2-7; CDR3 length: 14; V gene: TRBV21-1; CDR3 protein: CASGPDTRSYEQYF
J gene: TRBJ2-7; CDR3 length: 16; V gene: TRBV5-1; CDR3 protein: CASSAAPGTGSYEQYF
J gene: TRBJ2-1; CDR3 length: 17; V gene: TRBV28; CDR3 protein: CASTSAGETSSYNEQFF
J gene: TRBJ2-3; CDR3 length: 16; V gene: TRBV5-4; CDR3 protein: CASSLAAGGSTDTQYF
J gene: TRBJ1-3; CDR3 length: 15; V gene: TRBV10-3; CDR3 protein: CAISPDRSSGNTIYF
J gene: TRBJ1-2; CDR3 length: 14; V gene: TRBV6-1; CDR3 protein: CASSEGDSNYGYTF
J gene: TRBJ2-7; CDR3 length: 12; V gene: TRBV5-4; CDR3 protein: CASSGGAGEQYF
J gene: TRBJ2-6; CDR3 length: 15; V gene: TRBV6-1; CDR3 protein: CASTGPSSGANVLTF
J gene: TRBJ2-1; CDR3 length: 15; V gene: TRBV4-2; CDR3 protein: CASRGDRGKVNEQFF
J gene: TRBJ2-5; CDR3 length: 14; V gene: TRBV11-3; CDR3 protein: CASRRSGTWETQYF
J gene: TRBJ2-6; CDR3 length: 17; V gene: TRBV2; CDR3 protein: CASSVEARGAGANVLTF
J gene: TRBJ2-1; CDR3 length: 14; V gene: TRBV11-3; CDR3 protein: CASSLAQGSFEQFF
J gene: TRBJ1-3; CDR3 length: 14; V gene: TRBV5-1; CDR3 protein: CASSLDPGGNTIYF